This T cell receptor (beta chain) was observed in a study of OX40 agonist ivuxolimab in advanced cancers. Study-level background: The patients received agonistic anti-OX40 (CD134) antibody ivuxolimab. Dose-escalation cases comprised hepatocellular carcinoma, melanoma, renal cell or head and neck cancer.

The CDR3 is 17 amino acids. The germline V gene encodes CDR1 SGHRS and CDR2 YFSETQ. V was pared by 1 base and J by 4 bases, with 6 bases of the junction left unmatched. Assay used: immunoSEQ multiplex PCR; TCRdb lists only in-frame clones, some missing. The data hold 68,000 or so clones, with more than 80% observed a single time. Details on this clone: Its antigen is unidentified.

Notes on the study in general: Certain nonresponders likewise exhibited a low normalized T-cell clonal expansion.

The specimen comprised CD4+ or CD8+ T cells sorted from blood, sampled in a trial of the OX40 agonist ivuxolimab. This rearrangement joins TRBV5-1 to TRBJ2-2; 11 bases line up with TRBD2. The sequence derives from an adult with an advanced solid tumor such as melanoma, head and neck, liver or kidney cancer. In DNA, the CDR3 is TGCGCCAGCAGCTTGCTATCCGGGACTAGCGGCACCGGGGAGCTGTTTTTT. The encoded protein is CASSLLSGTSGTGELFF.